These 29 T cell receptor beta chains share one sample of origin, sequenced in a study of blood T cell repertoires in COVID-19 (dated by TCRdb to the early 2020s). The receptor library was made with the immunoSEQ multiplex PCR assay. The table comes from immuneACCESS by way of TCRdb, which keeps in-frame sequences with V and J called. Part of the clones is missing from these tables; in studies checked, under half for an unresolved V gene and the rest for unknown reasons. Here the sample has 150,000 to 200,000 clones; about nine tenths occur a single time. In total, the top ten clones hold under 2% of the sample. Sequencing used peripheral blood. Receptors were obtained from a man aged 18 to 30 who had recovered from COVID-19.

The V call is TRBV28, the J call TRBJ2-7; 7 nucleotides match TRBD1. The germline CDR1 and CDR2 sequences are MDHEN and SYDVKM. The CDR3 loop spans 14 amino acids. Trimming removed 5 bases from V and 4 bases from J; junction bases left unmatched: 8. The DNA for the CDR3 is TGTGCCAGCAGTCCCCGGGACAGAAGGTACGAGCAGTACTTC. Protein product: CASSPRDRRYEQYF.

The CDR3 protein is CAWTSGSSSQYF. Written as DNA, the CDR3 is TGTGCCTGGACTAGCGGGAGTTCCTCGCAGTATTTT. This chain links TRBV30 with TRBJ2-3; 10 bases line up with TRBD2. This CDR3 is 12 amino acids long. Germline V gives CDR1 GTSNPN, CDR2 SVGIG (reference sequence). The V segment lost 4 bases and the J segment 10 bases; nucleotides outside the gene matches: 5.

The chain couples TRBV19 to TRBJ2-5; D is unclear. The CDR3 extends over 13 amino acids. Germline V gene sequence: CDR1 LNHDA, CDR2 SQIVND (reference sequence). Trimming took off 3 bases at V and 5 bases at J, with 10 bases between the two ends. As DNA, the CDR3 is TGTGCCAGTAGTATCCTCCCTCGGGAGACCCAGTACTTC. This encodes CASSILPRETQYF.

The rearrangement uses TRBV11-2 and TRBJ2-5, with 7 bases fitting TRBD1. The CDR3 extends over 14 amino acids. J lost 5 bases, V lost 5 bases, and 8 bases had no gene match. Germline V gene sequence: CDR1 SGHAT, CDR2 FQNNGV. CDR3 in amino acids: CASSVGQSRETQYF. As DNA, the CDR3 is TGTGCCAGCAGCGTGGGACAGTCCCGGGAGACCCAGTACTTC.

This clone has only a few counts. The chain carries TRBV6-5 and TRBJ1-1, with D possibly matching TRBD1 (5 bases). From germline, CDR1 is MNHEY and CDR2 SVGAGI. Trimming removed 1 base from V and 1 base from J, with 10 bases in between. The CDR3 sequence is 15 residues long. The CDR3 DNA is TGTGCCAGCAGTTACTTGGAGGGGAAGAACACTGAAGCTTTCTTT. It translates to CASSYLEGKNTEAFF.

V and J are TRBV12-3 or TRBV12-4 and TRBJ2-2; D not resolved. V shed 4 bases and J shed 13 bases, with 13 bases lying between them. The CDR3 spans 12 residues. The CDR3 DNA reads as TGTGCCAGCAGTTCAATCCCCCCCAGGCTGTTTTTT. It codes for CASSSIPPRLFF.

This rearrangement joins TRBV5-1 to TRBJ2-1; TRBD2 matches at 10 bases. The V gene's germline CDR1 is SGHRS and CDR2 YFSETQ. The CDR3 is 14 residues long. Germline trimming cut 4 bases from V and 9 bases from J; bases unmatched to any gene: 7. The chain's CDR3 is CASSILAGAGEQFF. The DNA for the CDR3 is TGCGCCAGCAGCATCCTAGCGGGAGCTGGTGAGCAGTTCTTC.

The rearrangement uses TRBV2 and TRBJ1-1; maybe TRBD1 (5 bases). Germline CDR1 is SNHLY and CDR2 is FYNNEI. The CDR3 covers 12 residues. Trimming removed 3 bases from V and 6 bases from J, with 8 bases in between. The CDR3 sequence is CASSDPRAEAFF. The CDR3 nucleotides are TGTGCCAGCAGTGATCCCAGGGCTGAAGCTTTCTTT.

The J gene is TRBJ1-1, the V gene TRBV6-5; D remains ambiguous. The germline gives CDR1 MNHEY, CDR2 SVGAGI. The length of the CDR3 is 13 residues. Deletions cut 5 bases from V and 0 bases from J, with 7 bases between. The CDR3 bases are TGTGCCAGCAGTCTTACGGTGAACACTGAAGCTTTCTTT. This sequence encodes CASSLTVNTEAFF.

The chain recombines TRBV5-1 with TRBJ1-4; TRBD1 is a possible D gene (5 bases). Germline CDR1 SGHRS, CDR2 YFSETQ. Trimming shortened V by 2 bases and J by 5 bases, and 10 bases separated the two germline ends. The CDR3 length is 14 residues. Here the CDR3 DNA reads TGCGCCAGCAGCTTCGGGCAGGGAAATGAAAAACTGTTTTTT. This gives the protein CASSFGQGNEKLFF.

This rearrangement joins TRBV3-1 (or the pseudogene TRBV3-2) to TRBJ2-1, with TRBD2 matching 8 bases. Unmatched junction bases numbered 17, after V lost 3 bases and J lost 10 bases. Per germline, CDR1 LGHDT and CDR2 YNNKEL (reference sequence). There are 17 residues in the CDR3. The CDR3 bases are TGTGCCAGCAGCCAGCCACTAGCGGAGGCCTTGAGGGGGGAGCAGTTCTTC. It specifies CASSQPLAEALRGEQFF.

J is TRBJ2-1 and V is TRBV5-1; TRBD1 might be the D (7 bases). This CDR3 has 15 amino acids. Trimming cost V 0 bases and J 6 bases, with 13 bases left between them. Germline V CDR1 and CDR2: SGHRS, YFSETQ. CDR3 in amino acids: CASSLGQGGFNEQFF. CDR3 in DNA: TGCGCCAGCAGCTTGGGTCAGGGGGGCTTCAATGAGCAGTTCTTC.

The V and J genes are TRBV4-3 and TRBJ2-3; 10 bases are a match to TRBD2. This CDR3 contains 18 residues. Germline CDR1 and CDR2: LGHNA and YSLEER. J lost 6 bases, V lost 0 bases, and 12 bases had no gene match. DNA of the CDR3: TGCGCCAGCAGCCAAGATCCTGCTAGCGGGAGCGCACGCGATACGCAGTATTTT. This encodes CASSQDPASGSARDTQYF.

CDR3 in amino acids: CASSLAGGASPLHF. CDR3 sequence (DNA): TGTGCCAGCAGCTTAGCAGGGGGCGCCTCACCCCTCCACTTT. The chain joins TRBV7-2 to TRBJ1-6; 7 bases map to TRBD1. V lost 0 bases to trimming and J lost 10 bases; unmatched junction nucleotides: 3. The length of the CDR3 is 14 residues. CDR1 SGHTA and CDR2 FQGNSA come from the germline V gene.

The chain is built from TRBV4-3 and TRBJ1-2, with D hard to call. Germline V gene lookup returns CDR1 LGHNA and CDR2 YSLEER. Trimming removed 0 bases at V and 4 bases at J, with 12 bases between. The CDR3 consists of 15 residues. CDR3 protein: CASSQDSASSYGYTF. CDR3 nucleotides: TGCGCCAGCAGCCAAGATAGCGCCAGTAGCTATGGCTACACCTTC.

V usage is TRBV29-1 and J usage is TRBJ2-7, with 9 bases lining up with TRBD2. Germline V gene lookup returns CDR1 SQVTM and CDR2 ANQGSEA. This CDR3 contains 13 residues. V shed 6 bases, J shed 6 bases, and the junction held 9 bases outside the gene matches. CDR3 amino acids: CSVAKRGEGEQYF. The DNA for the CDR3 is TGCAGCGTCGCCAAGCGGGGGGAGGGCGAGCAGTACTTC.

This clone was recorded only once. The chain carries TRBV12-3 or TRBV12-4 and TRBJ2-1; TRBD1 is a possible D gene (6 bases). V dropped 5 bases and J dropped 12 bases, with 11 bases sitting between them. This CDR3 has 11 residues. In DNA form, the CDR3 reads TGTGCCAGCAGTATCGTAGGGGGGCAGTTCTTC. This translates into CASSIVGGQFF.

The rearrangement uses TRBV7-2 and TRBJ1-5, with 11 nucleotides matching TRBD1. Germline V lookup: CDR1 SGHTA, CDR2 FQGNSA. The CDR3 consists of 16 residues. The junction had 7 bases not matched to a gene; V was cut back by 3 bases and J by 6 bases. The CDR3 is CASSFSYGTGGQPQHF. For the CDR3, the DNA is TGTGCCAGCAGCTTTTCCTACGGGACAGGGGGTCAGCCCCAGCATTTT.

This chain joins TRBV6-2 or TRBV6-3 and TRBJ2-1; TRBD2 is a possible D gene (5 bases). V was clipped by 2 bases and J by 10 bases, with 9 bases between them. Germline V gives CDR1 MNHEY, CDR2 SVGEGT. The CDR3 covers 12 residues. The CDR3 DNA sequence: TGTGCCAGCAGTTACGTCCCGGGGGAGCAGTTCTTC. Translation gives CASSYVPGEQFF.

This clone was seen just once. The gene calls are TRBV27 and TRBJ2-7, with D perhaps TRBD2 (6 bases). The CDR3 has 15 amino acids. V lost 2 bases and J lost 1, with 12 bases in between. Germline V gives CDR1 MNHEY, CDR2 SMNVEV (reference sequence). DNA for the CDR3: TGTGCCAGCAGTTTAGCGGGATTAGGATCCTACGAGCAGTACTTC. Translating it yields CASSLAGLGSYEQYF.

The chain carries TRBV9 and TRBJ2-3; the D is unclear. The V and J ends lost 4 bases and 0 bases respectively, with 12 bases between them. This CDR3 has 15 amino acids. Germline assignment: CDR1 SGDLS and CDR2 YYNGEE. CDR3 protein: CASSPPDSSTDTQYF. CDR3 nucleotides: TGTGCCAGCAGCCCCCCCGACTCTAGCACAGATACGCAGTATTTT. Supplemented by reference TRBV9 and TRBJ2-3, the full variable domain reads DSGVTQTPKHLITATGQRVTLRCSPRSGDLSVYWYQQSLDQGLQFLIQYYNGEERAKGNILERFSAQQFPDLHSELNLSSLELGDSALYFCASSPPDSSTDTQYFGPGTRLTVL.

The CDR3 sequence: CASSRLNFGLAGSNSGANVLTF. CDR3 DNA: TGTGCCAGCTCACGCTTGAACTTTGGACTAGCGGGGTCCAACTCTGGGGCCAACGTCCTGACTTTC. The chain employs TRBV18 and TRBJ2-6, with 12 bases identical to TRBD2. This CDR3 is built from 22 residues. Losses at the gene ends were 4 bases for V and 0 bases for J; bases not matched to a gene: 16. Germline-derived CDR1 and CDR2 are KGHSH and LQKENI.

CDR3 residues: CASSDGTTRYNEQFF. The CDR3 region has the DNA TGTGCCAGCAGCGACGGGACTACCCGATACAATGAGCAGTTCTTC. The chain recombines TRBV5-4 with TRBJ2-1, with 7 nucleotides matching TRBD2. The CDR3 is 15 residues long. The ends lost 4 bases at V and 4 bases at J; junction bases unmatched: 8. The germline gives CDR1 SGHNT, CDR2 YYREEE (reference sequence).

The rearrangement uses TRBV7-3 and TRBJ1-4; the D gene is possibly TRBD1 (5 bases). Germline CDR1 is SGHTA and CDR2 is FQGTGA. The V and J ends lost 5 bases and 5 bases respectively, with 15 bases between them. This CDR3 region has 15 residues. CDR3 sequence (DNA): TGTGCCAGCAGCCCCCGGGCAGGGCGGAATGAAAAACTGTTTTTT. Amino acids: CASSPRAGRNEKLFF.

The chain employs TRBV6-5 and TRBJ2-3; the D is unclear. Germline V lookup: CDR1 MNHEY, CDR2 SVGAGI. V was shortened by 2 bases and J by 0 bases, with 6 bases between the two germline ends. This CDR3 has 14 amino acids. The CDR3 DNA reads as TGTGCCAGCAGTTACACGCGGAGCACAGATACGCAGTATTTT. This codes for CASSYTRSTDTQYF.

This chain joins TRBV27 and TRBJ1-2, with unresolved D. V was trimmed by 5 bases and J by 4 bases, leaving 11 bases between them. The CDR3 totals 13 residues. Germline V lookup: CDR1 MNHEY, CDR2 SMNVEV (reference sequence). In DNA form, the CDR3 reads TGTGCCAGCAGTCAAACACCGGGCTATGGCTACACCTTC. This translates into CASSQTPGYGYTF.

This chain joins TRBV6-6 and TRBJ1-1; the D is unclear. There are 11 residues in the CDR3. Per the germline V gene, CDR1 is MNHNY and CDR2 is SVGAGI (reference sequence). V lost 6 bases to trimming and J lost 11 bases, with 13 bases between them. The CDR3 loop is CASSPDQKAFF. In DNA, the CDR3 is TGTGCCAGCAGCCCTGATCAGAAGGCTTTCTTT.

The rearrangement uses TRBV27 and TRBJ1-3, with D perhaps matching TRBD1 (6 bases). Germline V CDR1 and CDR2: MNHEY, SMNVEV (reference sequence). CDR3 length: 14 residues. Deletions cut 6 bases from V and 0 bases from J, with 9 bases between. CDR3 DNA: TGTGCCAGCAGCCAACAGGGCTCTGGAAACACCATATATTTT. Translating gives CASSQQGSGNTIYF.

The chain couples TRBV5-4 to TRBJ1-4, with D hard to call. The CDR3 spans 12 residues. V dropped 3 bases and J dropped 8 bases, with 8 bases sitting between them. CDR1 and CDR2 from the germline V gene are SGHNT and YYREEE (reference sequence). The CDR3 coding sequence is TGTGCCAGCAGCTCGACGGGAGAAAAACTGTTTTTT. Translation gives CASSSTGEKLFF.